The clone carrying this T cell receptor (beta chain) was observed a handful of times. The target antigen is unknown. The gene symbols are mouse symbols. The CDR3 end falls 4 residues outside the read, so it is completed with the germline J gene. The sample is drawn from a study of CD8+ T cells in alopecia areata. Study at large: Skin from roughly 6-13-month-old C3H/HeJ graft donors with spontaneous alopecia went to roughly 7-11-week-old female C3H/HeJ mice.

Whole-study results and caveats: Relative to normal scalp, lesional scalp, especially alopecia totalis/universalis, showed higher clonality.

This CDR3 has 14 residues. Germline CDR1 and CDR2: NSQYPW and LRSPGD (reference sequence). Extracted RNA was reverse transcribed, and the resulting cDNA served as sequencing template. The protocol was immunoSEQ multiplex PCR, while the TCRdb copy is restricted to in-frame clones and leaves out a portion. The sample contains about 270,000 clones, none of them singletons. Markers including CD4, CD8alpha, NKG2D and NKG2ACE guided sorting of pooled cutaneous lymph node cells. The sequence was collected from a C3H/HeJ mouse with alopecia areata. The strain's MHC: H2-k. Sequenced material: CD4+ T cells sorted from a lymph node. The chain combines TRBV1 with TRBJ2-5; 7 positions agree with TRBD2. The CDR3 region is CTCSPGGEGDTQYF. The sequenced part of the CDR3 DNA is TGCACCTGCAGTCCCGGGGGGGAGGGGGAC.